This entry lists 5 T cell receptor beta chains sequenced from one sample in a study of blood T cell repertoires in COVID-19. Produced via immunoSEQ multiplex PCR; TCRdb's table is partial and in-frame only. The sample carries approximately 440,000 clones, around 90% recorded once. The sequenced material came from PBMCs or T cells enriched from blood (not recorded which). The receptors originated from a woman in her late teens or twenties who had recovered from COVID-19.

J is TRBJ1-3 and V is TRBV6-1, with a weak D call TRBD1 (6 bases). The CDR3 has 14 amino acids. The germline V and J ends were trimmed by 3 bases and 4 bases, with 10 bases remaining between them. CDR1 MNHNS and CDR2 SASEGT come from the germline V gene. The CDR3 spells CASSESGTGNTIYF. In DNA, the CDR3 is TGTGCCAGCAGTGAGAGTGGGACAGGAAACACCATATATTTT.

The chain combines TRBV12-3 or TRBV12-4 with TRBJ1-2; D is uncertain. V lost 6 bases and J 2 bases, leaving 4 bases between the germline ends. This CDR3 spans 11 amino acids. CDR3 nucleotide sequence: TGTGCCAGCAGCTCCAACTATGGCTACACCTTC. Protein: CASSSNYGYTF.

The chain links TRBV27 to TRBJ2-1; 10 nucleotides match TRBD2. Germline loops: CDR1 MNHEY, CDR2 SMNVEV (reference sequence). The V gene end was trimmed by 3 bases and the J gene end by 7 bases; junction bases not matched to a gene: 6. The length of the CDR3 is 15 residues. CDR3 amino acids: CASSFGLLAGNEQFF. The CDR3 nucleotides are TGTGCCAGCAGTTTTGGGCTACTAGCGGGGAATGAGCAGTTCTTC.

V is TRBV18 and J is TRBJ1-5; 7 bases agree with TRBD1. V gave up 4 bases and J gave up 1 base; unmatched junction bases: 4. The CDR3 length is 15 residues. CDR1 is KGHSH, CDR2 LQKENI, per germline. The CDR3 DNA is TGTGCCAGCTCACAAGGGGGCGGAAGCAATCAGCCCCAGCATTTT. This gives the protein CASSQGGGSNQPQHF.

The chain links TRBV28 to TRBJ2-7, with 7 nucleotides matching TRBD1. This CDR3 contains 15 residues. Germline CDR1 reads MDHEN; CDR2 reads SYDVKM. J lost 2 bases, V lost 8 bases, and 12 bases had no gene match. The CDR3 DNA follows: TGTGCCAGCGCGTCGGACAGGCGAGGTACCTACGAGCAGTACTTC. Translated: CASASDRRGTYEQYF.